This T cell receptor beta chain is from a study of shared clonotypes between healthy human individuals. The overall study: The donor pool was made up of a couple of women and three men aged 18 to 49.

With regard to this clone: Other DNA sequences in this specimen translate into the identical CDR3.

The authors loaded about 200 ng DNA, around 32,000 T cell genomes, into sorted-subset replicate PCRs. Method: immunoSEQ multiplex PCR; TCRdb's copy keeps in-frame clones and lacks some. The sample lists 110,000 or so clones; around 71% were seen once. The V gene end was trimmed by 2 bases and the J gene end by 0 bases; junction bases not matched to a gene: 0. Per germline, CDR1 SGDLS and CDR2 YYNGEE. CDR3 size: 15 residues. V and J are TRBV9 and TRBJ2-1; 9 nucleotides agree with TRBD2. The clonotype originates from a woman aged 30 to 39 in good health. Sequencing used memory CD8+ T cells sorted from blood. Specified subset: CD45RO+ cells pooled with CCR7-negative TemRA cells. CDR3 residues: CASSVSGSSYNEQFF. The CDR3 DNA reads TGTGCCAGCAGCGTTAGCGGGAGCTCCTACAATGAGCAGTTCTTC.